One sample yielded the 32 T cell receptor beta chains listed below, sequenced in a study of T cells after yellow fever vaccination. A single record per CDR3 protein comes from TCRdb applying MiXCR to the 5' RACE reads. Of over 110,000 distinct CDR3 sequences listed, 7.7% are singletons. The starting material was CD4+ T cells sorted from PBMCs, obtained 5 days after the yellow fever booster vaccination. The receptors come from a man under 40 who received the YFV17D yellow fever vaccine.

This clonotype was found many times. The chain combines TRBV5-1 with TRBJ2-1; D tentatively fits TRBD1 or TRBD2 (5 bases each). The ends were cut back, 4 bases at V and 3 bases at J, with 17 bases in the middle. Germline V lookup: CDR1 SGHRS, CDR2 YFSETQ. The CDR3 loop spans 16 amino acids. The CDR3 protein is CASSGDWGNVYNEQFF. CDR3 DNA sequence: TGCGCCAGCAGCGGGGATTGGGGGAACGTCTACAATGAGCAGTTCTTC.

Comments on this clonotype: The missing conserved phenylalanine or tryptophan at the end of this CDR3 makes a read error likely. The J gene is TRBJ2-1, the V gene TRBV27; D call uncertain. Trimming removed 3 bases at V and 5 bases at J, with 2 bases between. The V gene's germline CDR1 is MNHEY and CDR2 SMNVEV (reference sequence). The length of the CDR3 is 11 residues. The CDR3 DNA follows: TGTGCCAGCAGTTTCAACAATGAGCAGTTCTAC. Encoded protein: CASSFNNEQFY.

In this sample, this clonotype turned up many times. The rearrangement joins TRBV12-3 or TRBV12-4 to TRBJ2-4; no firm D call. With 7 bases removed from V and 0 bases from J, the gap between germline ends came to 10 bases. CDR3 length: 14 residues. The CDR3 loop is CASKANLAKNIQYF. The DNA for the CDR3 is TGTGCCAGCAAAGCGAACCTAGCCAAAAACATTCAGTACTTC.

In its sample, this clonotype was seen many times. The J gene is TRBJ2-1, the V gene TRBV6-1; 14 nucleotides match TRBD2. From germline, CDR1 is MNHNS and CDR2 SASEGT. This CDR3 comprises 20 residues. The ends lost 4 bases at V and 2 bases at J; junction bases unmatched: 13. CDR3 loop: CASSGGLAGDWRVPYNEQFF. In DNA form, the CDR3 reads TGTGCCAGCAGTGGGGGACTAGCGGGAGATTGGCGGGTCCCCTACAATGAGCAGTTCTTC.

This clonotype has at least ten counts. The V call is TRBV7-2, the J call TRBJ1-3; 8 bases line up with TRBD1. The CDR3 contains 16 residues. Germline CDR1 is SGHTA and CDR2 is FQGNSA. V lost 4 bases and J lost 3; bases outside the gene matches: 8. The CDR3 region is CASSYSDRGIGNTIYF. In nucleotides, the CDR3 is TGTGCCAGCAGCTACAGTGACAGGGGTATTGGAAACACCATATATTTT.

This clonotype was recorded at least ten times. The V call is TRBV7-2, the J call TRBJ2-5, with 11 nucleotides matching TRBD2. Germline CDR1 and CDR2: SGHTA and FQGNSA. The V and J ends lost 7 bases and 7 bases, in that order; junction bases with no gene match: 8. This CDR3 spans 14 amino acids. CDR3 DNA sequence: TGTGCCAGCACGCGAGGTGGGACTAGCGGGACCCAGTACTTC. Amino acids: CASTRGGTSGTQYF.

Many counts were recorded for this clonotype. The rearrangement uses TRBV12-3 or TRBV12-4 and TRBJ2-5, with a possible D match to TRBD1 (6 bases). Trimming cost V 2 bases and J 3 bases, with 10 bases left between them. The length of the CDR3 is 14 residues. CDR3 region: CASSLRGGEETQYF. In DNA, the CDR3 is TGTGCCAGCAGTTTAAGAGGGGGAGAAGAGACCCAGTACTTC.

This clonotype was counted ten times or more. V and J are TRBV12-5 and TRBJ2-5; 7 bases align to TRBD1. The V gene end was trimmed by 7 bases and the J gene end by 1 base; junction bases not matched to a gene: 24. CDR3 length equals 20 residues. Germline lookup yields CDR1 LGHNT and CDR2 FRNRAP. CDR3 nucleotide sequence: TGTGCTAGTGCCAAAACAATAAAGGGACAGCCAAGCTTACTCCAAGAGACCCAGTACTTC. It codes for CASAKTIKGQPSLLQETQYF.

The table lists this clonotype with a few counts. The V and J genes are TRBV18 and TRBJ2-1, with 7 bases fitting TRBD2. Per germline, CDR1 KGHSH and CDR2 LQKENI. CDR3 length equals 15 residues. With 7 bases clipped from V and 5 bases from J, the junction kept 11 bases outside the gene matches. CDR3 bases: TGTGCCAGCTTACCTGGAGCGGGACTTCACAATGAGCAGTTCTTC. It is translated as CASLPGAGLHNEQFF. Using reference TRBV18 and TRBJ2-1 for the parts outside the CDR3, the full variable domain is NAGVMQNPRHLVRRRGQEARLRCSPMKGHSHVYWYRQLPEEGLKFMVYLQKENIIDESGMPKERFSAEFPKEGPSILRIQQVVRGDSAAYFCASLPGAGLHNEQFFGPGTRLTVL.

This clonotype was picked up a small number of times. The chain links TRBV29-1 to TRBJ1-6, with D maybe TRBD1 (6 bases). Germline V gene data show CDR1 as SQVTM and CDR2 as ANQGSEA. This CDR3 contains 15 residues. Between the trimmed V and J ends, which lost 8 bases and 7 bases, there was a span of 21 bases. The CDR3 here is CSPPRGWSGNSPLHF. As DNA, the CDR3 is TGCAGCCCTCCTAGGGGGTGGAGTGGGAATTCACCCCTCCACTTT.

This clonotype came up many times. The chain has TRBV19 and TRBJ2-1, with unresolved D. The germline CDR1 and CDR2 sequences are LNHDA and SQIVND (reference sequence). The germline V and J ends were trimmed by 7 bases and 5 bases, with 18 bases remaining between them. This CDR3 is 15 amino acids long. CDR3 in amino acids: CASTLGKSSNNEQFF. CDR3 coding DNA: TGTGCCAGTACCCTCGGAAAGAGTTCCAACAATGAGCAGTTCTTC.

This clonotype came up many times. The genes are TRBV6-5 and TRBJ2-4; 13 bases are shared with TRBD2. CDR3 length: 15 amino acids. Germline CDR1 reads MNHEY; CDR2 reads SVGAGI. V trimming: 6 bases; J trimming: 9 bases; junction bases outside the gene matches: 8. CDR3: CASSQRLAGGGIQYF. CDR3 nucleotides: TGTGCCAGCAGCCAGAGACTAGCGGGAGGTGGCATTCAGTACTTC.

This clonotype was seen repeatedly, ten times or more. The chain uses TRBV7-3 and TRBJ2-1, with TRBD2 identical over 9 bases. Germline CDR1 reads SGHTA; CDR2 reads FQGTGA. With V trimmed by 5 bases and J by 9 bases, 8 bases remained unmatched. The length of the CDR3 is 14 residues. CDR3 coding DNA: TGTGCCAGCAGCCCGGGACTAGCTTTTCTTGAGCAGTTCTTC. Protein product: CASSPGLAFLEQFF.

This clonotype was recorded many times. The rearrangement links TRBV29-1 to TRBJ2-1; D gene unclear. V was clipped by 4 bases and J by 6 bases, with 10 bases between them. Germline V CDR1 and CDR2: SQVTM, ANQGSEA. The CDR3 sequence is 12 residues long. CDR3 coding DNA: TGCAGCGTTGTCTGGACCCCCAATGAGCAGTTCTTC. It codes for CSVVWTPNEQFF.

This clonotype was recorded at least ten times. The chain joins TRBV2 to TRBJ2-3; perhaps TRBD2 as D (6 bases). V was trimmed by 8 bases and J by 0 bases, leaving 12 bases between them. There are 14 residues in the CDR3. CDR1 SNHLY and CDR2 FYNNEI come from the germline V gene. CDR3 region: CASLSGLSTDTQYF. CDR3 in DNA: TGTGCCAGCCTCAGCGGGCTTAGCACAGATACGCAGTATTTT.

This clonotype was counted at least ten times. The chain carries TRBV18 and TRBJ1-1; TRBD1 is a possible D gene (6 bases). The CDR3 sequence is 15 residues long. Germline V gene sequence: CDR1 KGHSH, CDR2 LQKENI. V was pared by 1 base and J by 2 bases, with 11 bases between. Here the CDR3 reads CASSPLGGKNTEAFF. CDR3 in DNA: TGTGCCAGCTCACCACTCGGGGGCAAAAACACTGAAGCTTTCTTT.

This clonotype was observed at least ten times. The V call is TRBV5-1, the J call TRBJ2-3, with D hard to call. The CDR3 length is 12 residues. CDR1 is SGHRS, CDR2 YFSETQ, per germline. V lost 2 bases and J 8 bases, leaving 9 bases between the germline ends. The CDR3 loop is CASSFRQPTQYF. CDR3 coding DNA: TGCGCCAGCAGCTTCCGACAACCTACGCAGTATTTT.

This clonotype has at least ten counts. In nucleotides, the CDR3 is TGTGCCAGCAGTCCCCTCGGACAGGGTACGGATGAGCAGTTCTTC. Encoded protein: CASSPLGQGTDEQFF. This sequence joins TRBV28 and TRBJ2-1, with 8 bases matching TRBD1. J lost 8 bases, V lost 5 bases, and 11 bases had no gene match. Germline V gene lookup returns CDR1 MDHEN and CDR2 SYDVKM. CDR3 length: 15 amino acids.

This chain connects TRBV20-1 to TRBJ2-5; TRBD2 matches 16 bases. V was pared by 0 bases and J by 2 bases, with 6 bases of the junction left unmatched. The germline V gene has CDR1 DFQATT and CDR2 SNEGSKA (reference sequence). CDR3 length: 18 amino acids. Here the CDR3 reads CSARDLGLAGGRQETQYF. Here the CDR3 DNA reads TGCAGTGCTAGAGATCTGGGACTAGCGGGAGGGAGGCAAGAGACCCAGTACTTC.

This clonotype was observed at least ten times. The V and J genes are TRBV10-3 and TRBJ2-1; 7 nucleotides agree with TRBD2. The V and J ends lost 7 bases and 7 bases, in that order; junction bases with no gene match: 10. CDR3 length: 14 residues. Looked up from germline, CDR1 is ENHRY and CDR2 is SYGVKD. CDR3 coding DNA: TGTGCCATCAAGAGGGAGGGAGGTACAAATGAGCAGTTCTTC. Translated: CAIKREGGTNEQFF.

This clonotype was recorded a few times. The chain links TRBV20-1 to TRBJ2-2; D is unclear. This CDR3 is built from 17 residues. Germline V gene sequence: CDR1 DFQATT, CDR2 SNEGSKA (reference sequence). V was cut by 0 bases and J by 1 base, with 15 bases left in between. CDR3 in amino acids: CSARDVLTVGNTGELFF. In nucleotides, the CDR3 is TGCAGTGCTAGAGATGTCCTAACTGTTGGGAACACCGGGGAGCTGTTTTTT.

This clonotype showed up many times. The genes are TRBV9 and TRBJ2-3; D unclear. V lost 4 bases to trimming and J lost 2 bases, with 14 bases between them. Germline values: CDR1 SGDLS, CDR2 YYNGEE. The CDR3 sequence is 15 residues long. The CDR3 DNA reads as TGTGCCAGCAGCACGTCCGGAGCTTCCACAGATACGCAGTATTTT. It encodes CASSTSGASTDTQYF.

This clonotype has more than one count but fewer than ten. The chain has TRBV7-8 and TRBJ1-3; D possibly corresponds to TRBD1 (6 bases). Germline values: CDR1 SGHVS, CDR2 FQNEAQ. The CDR3 sequence is 17 residues long. Trimming shortened V by 6 bases and J by 0 bases, and 18 bases separated the two germline ends. CDR3 in amino acids: CASSSLWTEFSGNTIYF. The CDR3 coding sequence is TGTGCCAGCAGTTCACTCTGGACAGAATTCTCTGGAAACACCATATATTTT.

V is TRBV29-1 and J is TRBJ2-1; D call uncertain. V was clipped by 5 bases and J by 3 bases, with 11 bases between them. There are 13 residues in the CDR3. Germline V gene data show CDR1 as SQVTM and CDR2 as ANQGSEA. For the CDR3, the DNA is TGCAGCGTTCGAGCCGACAACTACAATGAGCAGTTCTTC. Translation: CSVRADNYNEQFF.

This clonotype has at least ten counts. The rearrangement links TRBV30 to TRBJ1-1; D call uncertain. CDR1 GTSNPN and CDR2 SVGIG come from the germline V gene (reference sequence). CDR3 length: 14 amino acids. V lost 3 bases and J lost 11, with 22 bases in between. The CDR3 nucleotides read TGTGCCTGGAGCGAAGGAAGAATTAACCCACGGGCTTTCTTT. Protein product: CAWSEGRINPRAFF. The entire variable domain, with the rest obtained from reference TRBV30 and TRBJ1-1, is as follows: SQTIHQWPATLVQPVGSPLSLECTVEGTSNPNLYWYRQAAGRGLQLLFYSVGIGQISSEVPQNLSASRPQDRQFILSSKKLLLSDSGFYLCAWSEGRINPRAFFGQGTRLTVV.

This clonotype was found once. The chain joins TRBV4-3 to TRBJ2-6; TRBD1 matches 12 bases. The CDR3 sequence is 17 residues long. The trim removed 2 bases at V and 2 bases at J, leaving 1 base unmatched. The germline CDR1 and CDR2 sequences are LGHNA and YSLEER. DNA for the CDR3: TGCGCCAGCAGCCAAAGGGACAGGGGGCCTGGGGCCAACGTCCTGACTTTC. As protein: CASSQRDRGPGANVLTF.

This clonotype was recorded only once. With a much larger clone just one base away, this may be a read error. V usage is TRBV5-1 and J usage is TRBJ2-1; TRBD2 aligns across 7 bases. This CDR3 is 15 amino acids long. V shed 6 bases and J 7 bases; nucleotides not matched to a gene: 13. Germline CDR1 and CDR2: SGHRS and YFSETQ. Here the CDR3 reads CASTRGRTSKNEQFF. The CDR3 DNA reads TGCGCCAGCACCCGAGGCCGGACTAGTAAGAATGAGCAGTTCTTC.

This clonotype was seen many times. CDR3: CSAQQGAGAGTDTQYF. CDR3 coding DNA: TGCAGTGCCCAGCAAGGAGCGGGAGCCGGCACAGATACGCAGTATTTT. The chain carries TRBV20-1 and TRBJ2-3; 8 nucleotides line up with TRBD2. Unmatched junction bases numbered 12, after V lost 6 bases and J lost 1 base. This CDR3 has 16 residues. Germline lookup yields CDR1 DFQATT and CDR2 SNEGSKA (reference sequence).

This clonotype has at least ten counts. The J gene is TRBJ2-1, the V gene TRBV7-2; 12 bases agree with TRBD2. Germline assignment: CDR1 SGHTA and CDR2 FQGNSA. Germline trimming cut 1 base from V and 9 bases from J; bases unmatched to any gene: 4. CDR3 size: 15 residues. Written as DNA, the CDR3 is TGTGCCAGCAGCTTAGGACTAGCGGGAGTACGTGAGCAGTTCTTC. This codes for CASSLGLAGVREQFF.

At least ten counts were recorded for this clonotype. Here the CDR3 DNA reads TGCAGTGCTAGATTAGGCGCCAGCGAGCAGTACTTC. Translating it yields CSARLGASEQYF. The rearrangement links TRBV20-1 to TRBJ2-7; D not resolved. V was cut by 2 bases and J by 6 bases, with 11 bases left in between. Looked up from germline, CDR1 is DFQATT and CDR2 is SNEGSKA (reference sequence). The CDR3 is made up of 12 amino acids.

This rearrangement joins TRBV4-2 to TRBJ1-2, with D perhaps matching TRBD1 (5 bases). The V gene lost 1 base and the J gene lost 6 bases, with 15 bases spanning the gap. The germline V gene encodes CDR1 LGHNA and CDR2 YNFKEQ. There are 15 residues in the CDR3. The CDR3 region is CASSQGPFGTDGYTF. CDR3 coding DNA: TGTGCCAGCAGCCAAGGACCCTTCGGGACGGATGGCTACACCTTC.

Many counts were recorded for this clonotype. V gene TRBV29-1 combines with J gene TRBJ2-7; D is unclear. With 5 bases removed from V and 0 bases from J, the gap between germline ends came to 17 bases. In germline, CDR1 is SQVTM, CDR2 ANQGSEA. The CDR3 is 15 residues long. The CDR3 loop reads CSVSTTVKSSYEQYF. CDR3 DNA: TGCAGCGTTTCCACGACGGTTAAGAGCTCCTACGAGCAGTACTTC.